This T cell receptor beta chain was identified in a study of CD8+ T cells in alopecia areata. The overall study: Patients in the study were on tofacitinib for 6 to 18 months, then off it for 6 months.

Stated treatment: oral pan-JAK inhibitor, 5-10 mg twice daily. Patients with alopecia areata provided lesional scalp punch biopsies as well as peripheral blood. Sequencing templates came from extracted RNA that was reverse transcribed into cDNA. Data came from immunoSEQ multiplex PCR; TCRdb stores just in-frame clones and leaves some out. The table records some 4,600 clones, about three fifths of them present only once. This clone was seen a handful of times. Germline CDR1 and CDR2: SGHAT and FQNNGV. CDR3 length equals 14 residues. V shed 1 base and J shed 6 bases, with 11 bases lying between them. This specimen was skin, taken at approximately week 36, from a patient treated with tofacitinib. This receptor was taken from a human donor with alopecia areata. The rearrangement uses TRBV11-2 and TRBJ2-3; D is possibly TRBD2 (6 bases). CDR3 protein: CASSLASGLDTQYF. CDR3 coding DNA: TGTGCCAGCAGCTTAGCCAGCGGGCTTGATACGCAGTATTTT. Full variable domain (missing parts from reference TRBV11-2 and TRBJ2-3): EAGVAQSPRYKIIEKRQSVAFWCNPISGHATLYWYQQILGQGPKLLIQFQNNGVVDDSQLPKDRFSAERLKGVDSTLKIQPAKLEDSAVYLCASSLASGLDTQYFGPGTRLTVL.